One and the same sample provided the 15 T cell receptor beta chains below, sequenced in a study of blood T cells in healthy people across ages. Combining a sample-barcoded 5' primer with a J-beta primer mix, a second PCR ran for roughly 7 to 12 cycles. Each CDR3 protein gets one entry after TCRdb re-called the 5' RACE reads with MiXCR. Of around 1,500,000 distinct CDR3 sequences listed, 28% are singletons. Sequenced input: blood. These receptors all stem from a woman aged 25 to 39 in good health.

This clonotype was seen many times. This chain's CDR3 is CSVAGGYGYTF. The CDR3 DNA follows: TGCAGCGTTGCGGGGGGCTATGGCTACACCTTC. This chain connects TRBV29-1 to TRBJ1-2; maybe TRBD1 (5 bases). CDR3 size: 11 residues. V lost 4 bases and J lost 4, with 7 bases in between. From germline, CDR1 is SQVTM and CDR2 ANQGSEA.

As for this clonotype: One end of the junction is discordant with germline, which a read error may explain. The V call is TRBV20-1, the J call TRBJ2-3; no definite D call. The CDR3 contains 12 residues. Germline V gene sequence: CDR1 DFQATT, CDR2 SNEGSKA (reference sequence). The CDR3 DNA follows: TGCAGTGCTTTACAGCCCACAGATACGCTGTATTTT. Amino acid sequence: CSALQPTDTLYF.

This clonotype came up a few times. V is TRBV4-1 and J is TRBJ2-5; TRBD2 agrees at 14 bases. Germline CDR1 and CDR2: MGHRA and YSYEKL. The length of the CDR3 is 18 residues. Trimming took 4 bases from V and 1 from J; bases not matched to a gene: 8. CDR3 amino acids: CASSLPGLAGVSQETQYF. CDR3 DNA sequence: TGCGCCAGCAGCCTCCCGGGACTAGCGGGGGTAAGCCAAGAGACCCAGTACTTC.

On this clonotype: A much larger clone lies a single base off, so this may be a read error. The V call is TRBV29-1, the J call TRBJ2-4, with D unresolved. The CDR3 runs to 14 residues. Germline assignment: CDR1 SQVTM and CDR2 ANQGSEA. CDR3 residues: CGVLPRLAKNIQYF. The CDR3 DNA follows: TGCGGCGTTCTACCTCGCTTAGCCAAAAACATTCAGTACTTC.

Ten or more counts support this clonotype. The CDR3 bases are TGTGCCAGCAGCCCGGAACAGCTCTCTGGGGCCAACGTCCTGACTTTC. Translating gives CASSPEQLSGANVLTF. The chain combines TRBV12-3 or TRBV12-4 with TRBJ2-6; D call uncertain. With 6 bases removed from V and 0 bases from J, the gap between germline ends came to 12 bases. The CDR3 totals 16 residues.

The CDR3 sequence: CASTRGAEAKNIQYF. The CDR3, as DNA: TGTGCCAGCACCAGGGGTGCAGAGGCCAAAAACATTCAGTACTTC. The chain carries TRBV7-9 and TRBJ2-4; maybe TRBD1 (6 bases). CDR3 length equals 15 residues. Trimming cost V 7 bases and J 1 base, with 14 bases left between them. CDR1 SEHNR and CDR2 FQNEAQ come from the germline V gene (reference sequence).

V is TRBV5-1 and J is TRBJ1-1; the match to TRBD1 covers 7 bases. The CDR3 is 15 amino acids. Trimming took 7 bases from V and 0 from J; bases not matched to a gene: 9. The germline gives CDR1 SGHRS, CDR2 YFSETQ. CDR3 nucleotides: TGCGCCAGCCGCCTAGGGGGCGAGCTGAACACTGAAGCTTTCTTT. It codes for CASRLGGELNTEAFF.

In this sample, this clonotype turned up many times. The gene calls are TRBV25-1 and TRBJ2-5; 8 bases are a match to TRBD2. Germline trimming cut 5 bases from V and 5 bases from J; bases unmatched to any gene: 7. This CDR3 spans 14 amino acids. Per the germline V gene, CDR1 is MGHDK and CDR2 is SYGVNS. The CDR3 region has the DNA TGTGCCAGCAGTCAAGCGGGAGTCCCCGAGACCCAGTACTTC. Translation: CASSQAGVPETQYF.

The table lists this clonotype with many counts. The chain joins TRBV14 to TRBJ2-7, with unresolved D. Germline V CDR1 and CDR2: SGHDN, FVKESK. The CDR3 totals 14 residues. Trimming left V 4 bases short and J 3 bases short, with 13 bases between. This CDR3 reads CASSPTTKNYEQYF. CDR3 DNA sequence: TGTGCCAGCAGCCCAACTACTAAAAACTACGAGCAGTACTTC. Using reference TRBV14 and TRBJ2-7 for the parts outside the CDR3, the full variable domain is EAGVTQFPSHSVIEKGQTVTLRCDPISGHDNLYWYRRVMGKEIKFLLHFVKESKQDESGMPNNRFLAERTGGTYSTLKVQPAELEDSGVYFCASSPTTKNYEQYFGPGTRLTVT.

This clonotype was seen more than once but under ten times. This chain links TRBV20-1 with TRBJ2-7; 11 nucleotides align to TRBD2. The V and J ends lost 6 bases and 7 bases, in that order; junction bases with no gene match: 14. This CDR3 region has 15 residues. From germline, CDR1 is DFQATT and CDR2 SNEGSKA (reference sequence). DNA for the CDR3: TGCAGTGCCAAAAGGGGGGCTAGCGGGAGGAGTGAGCAGTACTTC. Translation gives CSAKRGASGRSEQYF.

The CDR3 nucleotides read TGTGCCAGCAGTCGATACTATGCCTACAATGAGCAGTTCTTC. Protein product: CASSRYYAYNEQFF. The chain carries TRBV6-5 and TRBJ2-1; no definite D call. The V gene's germline CDR1 is MNHEY and CDR2 SVGAGI. The CDR3 extends over 14 amino acids. V shed 5 bases and J shed 2 bases, with 10 bases lying between them.

The chain uses TRBV6-1 and TRBJ1-5; D remains unclear. Germline V CDR1 and CDR2: MNHNS, SASEGT. The CDR3 contains 14 residues. V lost 2 bases and J 4 bases, leaving 9 bases between the germline ends. This chain's CDR3 is CASSESYWNQPQHF. The DNA of the CDR3 is TGTGCCAGCAGTGAATCTTACTGGAATCAGCCCCAGCATTTT.

Turning to this clonotype: Since a much larger clone is just one base distant, this may be a read error. V usage is TRBV5-1 and J usage is TRBJ2-3; the D call may be TRBD1 or TRBD2 (5 bases each). The V gene's germline CDR1 is SGHRS and CDR2 YFSETQ. The CDR3 is made up of 14 amino acids. The CDR3 loop reads CASSPRDRTDTRYF. CDR3 in DNA: TGCGCCAGCAGCCCTCGGGACCGCACAGATACGCGGTATTTT.

This clonotype was recorded at least ten times. The CDR3, as DNA: TGCAGTGCTAGAGATTCTTTAAATAGCCGGGAGCAGTACTTC. This encodes CSARDSLNSREQYF. The V gene is TRBV20-1, the J gene TRBJ2-7; no firm D call. Germline V CDR1 and CDR2: DFQATT, SNEGSKA (reference sequence). Deletions cut 0 bases from V and 7 bases from J, with 16 bases between. The CDR3 spans 14 residues.

V and J are TRBV20-1 and TRBJ2-1; TRBD2 might be the D (7 bases). V dropped 1 base and J dropped 9 bases, with 19 bases sitting between them. The CDR3 totals 15 residues. Per the germline V gene, CDR1 is DFQATT and CDR2 is SNEGSKA (reference sequence). CDR3 nucleotide sequence: TGCAGTGCTAGAGTAAGGGGGGGGCAGAGGAGTGAGCAGTTCTTC. It codes for CSARVRGGQRSEQFF.